The subject of this entry is one T cell receptor (beta chain). The antigen remains unidentified. PCR primers comprised 60 Vbeta and 13 Jbeta primers. The repertoire was sequenced with immunoSEQ multiplex PCR; TCRdb's copy has only in-frame clones and lacks some. The profile covers fewer than 150,000 clones, with about four fifths appearing a single time and about 2.2% taken by the ten largest. This specimen belongs to a study of cytomegalovirus exposure and HLA in healthy donors. Study results and limitations: Analysis performed later found more than 15,000 TCR beta sequences associated with HLA alleles at 0.05 false discovery rate. One later analysis reportedly identified an Asian-associated ancestry cluster that showed fewer N-insertions than the approximately 710-donor mean. Prediction of most subjects' HLA-A and HLA-B alleles by TCR beta sequences was reportedly accurate.

Sequencing was carried out using PBMCs. This receptor was identified in a man aged 25-45 years in good health and CMV-seronegative.

The CDR3 here is CAISESKGSGHEQYF. Written as DNA, the CDR3 is TGTGCCATCAGTGAGTCAAAGGGGTCGGGCCACGAGCAGTACTTC. The V and J genes are TRBV10-3 and TRBJ2-7, with D possibly being TRBD1 (5 bases). V was clipped by 0 bases and J by 5 bases, with 14 bases between them. This CDR3 region has 15 residues. The germline V gene encodes CDR1 ENHRY and CDR2 SYGVKD.